This paragraph reports one TCR beta chain. The authors distributed each subset's genomic DNA evenly over several immunoSEQ plates. The table came from immunoSEQ multiplex PCR; TCRdb's copy has only in-frame clones and leaves some out. Seen here are 2,500,000 or so clones, approximately 94% observed once, and the top ten hold roughly 0.14%. This entry belongs to a study of shared clonotypes between healthy human individuals. V was trimmed by 2 bases and J by 2 bases, leaving 10 bases between them. The CDR3 has 14 amino acids. In germline, CDR1 is MDHEN, CDR2 SYDVKM. The source material was naive CD4+ T cells sorted from blood. Noted subset: CD45RA+ positively selected. This receptor was taken from a man aged 18 to 29 in good health. The chain employs TRBV28 and TRBJ2-7; D call uncertain. The CDR3: CASSLGRHAYEQYF. The CDR3 DNA reads as TGTGCCAGCAGTTTAGGACGGCATGCCTACGAGCAGTACTTC.